A single sample gave rise to the 23 T cell receptor beta chains below, sequenced in a study of blood T cell repertoires in COVID-19 (dated by TCRdb to about 2020). Receptor libraries were prepared by the immunoSEQ multiplex PCR assay. The clones in this table, taken by TCRdb from immuneACCESS, are in-frame only. Not every clone is retained; where verified, under half of the shortfall comes from an unresolved V gene, and the cause of the rest is unknown. Recorded for this sample are about 92,000 clones; over 60% of them occurred a single time. The ten largest clonotypes hold roughly 8.6% of the sample. The sequencing input was peripheral blood. The receptors shown here come from a man over 45 who had recovered from COVID-19.

The chain combines TRBV9 with TRBJ1-2; 8 bases align to TRBD1. J gave up 6 bases and V 1 base, and 8 bases lay outside the gene matches. Germline CDR1 SGDLS, CDR2 YYNGEE. This CDR3 spans 15 amino acids. The CDR3 bases are TGTGCCAGCAGCGTAATGAGGACAGGGAGTCATGGCTACACCTTC. As protein: CASSVMRTGSHGYTF.

The chain links TRBV19 to TRBJ2-4; D is unclear. CDR1 is LNHDA and CDR2 is SQIVND in the germline V gene (reference sequence). V was clipped by 3 bases and J by 6 bases, with 15 bases between them. This CDR3 contains 15 residues. The CDR3, as DNA: TGTGCCAGTAGTATCAGCCTTAGCCCCAGAAACATTCAGTACTTC. Amino acid sequence: CASSISLSPRNIQYF.

V and J are TRBV7-8 and TRBJ1-2; the D gene is possibly TRBD1 (5 bases). CDR1 is SGHVS and CDR2 is FQNEAQ in the germline V gene. V lost 1 base, J lost 8 bases, and 14 bases lay in between. The CDR3 has 14 residues. CDR3 region: CASSLGQGIDGYTF. As DNA, the CDR3 is TGTGCCAGCAGCTTAGGCCAGGGAATAGACGGCTACACCTTC.

This clone was found once. The chain uses TRBV10-3 and TRBJ2-3, with 10 bases that match TRBD2. V lost 3 bases and J lost 4; bases outside the gene matches: 4. The CDR3 sequence is 15 residues long. Germline CDR1 ENHRY, CDR2 SYGVKD. In nucleotides, the CDR3 is TGTGCCATCAGTGAACCTAGCGGGAGCGCAGATACGCAGTATTTT. Amino acids: CAISEPSGSADTQYF.

Points on this clone: Other DNA sequences of this sample code for an identical CDR3. V and J are TRBV18 and TRBJ1-1; D is unresolved. There are 13 residues in the CDR3. Germline-derived CDR1 and CDR2 are KGHSH and LQKENI. V dropped 5 bases and J dropped 1 base, with 8 bases sitting between them. The DNA of the CDR3 is TGTGCCAGCTCAAGGACTGAGAACACTGAAGCTTTCTTT. It codes for CASSRTENTEAFF. The full variable domain, completed using reference TRBV18 and TRBJ1-1, is NAGVMQNPRHLVRRRGQEARLRCSPMKGHSHVYWYRQLPEEGLKFMVYLQKENIIDESGMPKERFSAEFPKEGPSILRIQQVVRGDSAAYFCASSRTENTEAFFGQGTRLTVV.

This chain uses TRBV7-9 with TRBJ2-2; no definite D call. The CDR3 has 14 residues. Per the germline V gene, CDR1 is SEHNR and CDR2 is FQNEAQ (reference sequence). V was cut by 7 bases and J by 0 bases, with 9 bases left in between. This chain's CDR3 is CASMVRSNTGELFF. In nucleotides, the CDR3 is TGTGCCAGCATGGTCAGGTCGAACACCGGGGAGCTGTTTTTT.

The chain couples TRBV3-1 (or the pseudogene TRBV3-2) to TRBJ1-2; D is possibly TRBD1 (6 bases). The CDR3 sequence is 14 residues long. Trimming took 0 bases from V and 8 from J, leaving 13 bases between them. CDR1 is LGHDT and CDR2 is YNNKEL in the germline V gene (reference sequence). The CDR3 region is CASSQEPGAQGYTF. The CDR3 region has the DNA TGTGCCAGCAGCCAAGAACCAGGGGCGCAGGGCTACACCTTC.

CDR3 in DNA: TGTGCCAGCAGCCTTGACAGGTGGGCCCCCTATGGCTACACCTTC. Protein sequence: CASSLDRWAPYGYTF. J is TRBJ1-2 and V is TRBV6-5; D might be TRBD1 (6 bases). Deletions cut 6 bases from V and 4 bases from J, with 18 bases between. The CDR3 is 15 amino acids. The germline CDR1 and CDR2 sequences are MNHEY and SVGAGI.

The J gene is TRBJ1-1, the V gene TRBV3-1 (or the pseudogene TRBV3-2); 7 bases are shared with TRBD1. Germline V gives CDR1 LGHDT, CDR2 YNNKEL (reference sequence). The CDR3 contains 15 residues. Germline trimming cut 5 bases from V and 2 bases from J; bases unmatched to any gene: 8. Here the CDR3 reads CASSTRGQDNTEAFF. As DNA, the CDR3 is TGTGCCAGCAGCACACGTGGACAGGACAACACTGAAGCTTTCTTT.

This chain links TRBV25-1 with TRBJ2-1; possible D gene TRBD1, 6 bases. Trimming took off 0 bases at V and 9 bases at J, with 9 bases between the two ends. The CDR3 covers 13 residues. Germline V lookup: CDR1 MGHDK, CDR2 SYGVNS. Written as DNA, the CDR3 is TGTGCCAGCAGTGAATATTCCAGGGGTGAGCAGTTCTTC. Protein: CASSEYSRGEQFF.

V gene TRBV6-6 combines with J gene TRBJ2-5; D possibly corresponds to TRBD1 (5 bases). Trimming stripped 2 bases from V and 2 bases from J, with 9 bases between. Germline CDR1 reads MNHNY; CDR2 reads SVGAGI (reference sequence). This CDR3 is built from 14 residues. CDR3 protein: CASSYSRTQETQYF. DNA of the CDR3: TGTGCCAGCAGTTACAGCAGGACACAAGAGACCCAGTACTTC.

The CDR3 nucleotides are TGTGCCAGCAGTGAAGGGTGGGCGAGCACTGAAGCTTTCTTT. The encoded protein is CASSEGWASTEAFF. The rearrangement uses TRBV6-1 and TRBJ1-1; D is unresolved. Germline V gene lookup returns CDR1 MNHNS and CDR2 SASEGT. The CDR3 runs to 14 residues. Trimming took 1 base from V and 4 from J, leaving 10 bases between them.

Concerning this clone itself: One base away lies a much larger clone, so this may be a sequencing read error. Other nucleotide sequences from this sample produce the same CDR3. The rearrangement joins TRBV4-1 to TRBJ1-6, with 9 bases lining up with TRBD1. The CDR3 covers 15 residues. Germline V gives CDR1 MGHRA, CDR2 YSYEKL. Unmatched junction bases numbered 3, after V lost 4 bases and J lost 5 bases. This CDR3 reads CASSLRDRDNSPLHF. The CDR3 DNA reads as TGCGCCAGCAGCCTACGGGACAGGGATAATTCACCCCTCCACTTT.

This clone was counted once. This chain links TRBV9 with TRBJ2-7; D may be TRBD2 (5 bases). CDR1 is SGDLS and CDR2 is YYNGEE in the germline V gene. This CDR3 comprises 14 residues. V lost 4 bases and J 2 bases, leaving 13 bases between the germline ends. CDR3 sequence: CASSTSGSPYEQYF. The CDR3 nucleotides are TGTGCCAGCAGCACATCGGGATCCCCCTACGAGCAGTACTTC.

The chain employs TRBV7-9 and TRBJ1-1; D might be TRBD1 (6 bases). Germline CDR1 and CDR2: SEHNR and FQNEAQ (reference sequence). The V and J ends lost 6 bases and 5 bases respectively, with 16 bases between them. The CDR3 runs to 14 residues. The CDR3 spells CASRPQGRGTEAFF. The CDR3 region has the DNA TGTGCCAGCAGGCCTCAGGGGCGGGGGACTGAAGCTTTCTTT.

This clone was observed once. The chain couples TRBV11-2 to TRBJ2-3; the D gene is possibly TRBD2 (6 bases). Germline V lookup: CDR1 SGHAT, CDR2 FQNNGV. Trimming left V 2 bases short and J 8 bases short, with 14 bases between. The CDR3 contains 14 residues. CDR3 bases: TGTGCCAGCAGCTTATGGGAGGCTAGCTCTACGCAGTATTTT. It translates to CASSLWEASSTQYF.

The genes are TRBV29-1 and TRBJ2-4; tentative D call: TRBD2 (6 bases). The germline V gene has CDR1 SQVTM and CDR2 ANQGSEA. This CDR3 is built from 10 residues. V lost 4 bases, J lost 8 bases, and 6 bases lay in between. CDR3 in amino acids: CSVGEDIQYF. The CDR3 region has the DNA TGCAGCGTTGGGGAGGACATTCAGTACTTC.

This clone was observed once. The chain combines TRBV29-1 with TRBJ2-1, with TRBD2 matching over 8 bases. In germline, CDR1 is SQVTM, CDR2 ANQGSEA. V was pared by 5 bases and J by 0 bases, with 3 bases of the junction left unmatched. CDR3 length: 14 amino acids. CDR3 region: CSVPGGASYNEQFF. The DNA of the CDR3 is TGCAGCGTTCCCGGGGGGGCCTCCTACAATGAGCAGTTCTTC.

This clone was counted a single time. The rearrangement joins TRBV9 to TRBJ2-2, with 7 bases identical to TRBD2. Germline V gives CDR1 SGDLS, CDR2 YYNGEE. The CDR3 runs to 14 residues. Unmatched junction bases numbered 3, after V lost 0 bases and J lost 7 bases. Here the CDR3 DNA reads TGTGCCAGCAGCGTAGATGGACTAGTCGGGGAGCTGTTTTTT. This codes for CASSVDGLVGELFF.

The chain links TRBV6-2 or TRBV6-3 to TRBJ2-5; 7 nucleotides match TRBD1. CDR3 length: 15 residues. From germline, CDR1 is MNHEY and CDR2 SVGEGT. With V trimmed by 2 bases and J by 5 bases, 8 bases remained unmatched. The CDR3 nucleotides read TGTGCCAGCAGTTACGGGCCAGGGGGTCGTGAGACCCAGTACTTC. Protein product: CASSYGPGGRETQYF.

The chain joins TRBV11-2 to TRBJ2-1; D is perhaps TRBD1 (6 bases). The CDR3 consists of 13 residues. CDR1 SGHAT and CDR2 FQNNGV come from the germline V gene. V was cut by 5 bases and J by 7 bases, with 12 bases left in between. The CDR3 here is CASSLGQGNEQFF. The CDR3 DNA reads TGTGCCAGCAGCCTGGGCCAGGGGAATGAGCAGTTCTTC.

The chain recombines TRBV6-2 or TRBV6-3 with TRBJ1-1; no clear D. Germline V CDR1 and CDR2: MNHEY, SVGEGT. The CDR3 extends over 14 amino acids. Trimming cost V 4 bases and J 1 base, with 10 bases left between them. The DNA for the CDR3 is TGTGCCAGCAGTTCGATAGACAAGAACACTGAAGCTTTCTTT. Residues: CASSSIDKNTEAFF.

In its sample, this clone was seen a few times. Germline and junction disagree at one end, which may indicate a read error. V is TRBV7-7 and J is TRBJ2-2; a weak D match, TRBD1 (5 bases). Germline V gene lookup returns CDR1 SSHAT and CDR2 FNYEAQ (reference sequence). The CDR3 extends over 14 amino acids. Here the CDR3 DNA reads TGTGCTAGCAGCTTCAGGGAGAACACCGGGGAGCTGTTTTTT. Encoded protein: CASSFRENTGELFF.